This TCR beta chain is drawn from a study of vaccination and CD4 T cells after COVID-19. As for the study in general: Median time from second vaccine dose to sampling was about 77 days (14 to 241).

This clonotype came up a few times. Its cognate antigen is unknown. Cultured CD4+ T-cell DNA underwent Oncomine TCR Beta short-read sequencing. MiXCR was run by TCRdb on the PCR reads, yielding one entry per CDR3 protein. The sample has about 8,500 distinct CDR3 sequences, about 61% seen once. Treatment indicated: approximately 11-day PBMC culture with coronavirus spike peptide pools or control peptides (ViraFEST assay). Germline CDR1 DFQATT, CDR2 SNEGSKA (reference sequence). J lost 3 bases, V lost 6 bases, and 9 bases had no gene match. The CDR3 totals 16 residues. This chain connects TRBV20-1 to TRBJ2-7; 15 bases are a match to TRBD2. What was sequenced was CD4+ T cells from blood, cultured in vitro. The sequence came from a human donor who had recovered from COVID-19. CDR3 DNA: TGCAGTGCCACCGGGACTAGCGGGAGGATGGGCTACGAGCAGTACTTC. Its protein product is CSATGTSGRMGYEQYF.